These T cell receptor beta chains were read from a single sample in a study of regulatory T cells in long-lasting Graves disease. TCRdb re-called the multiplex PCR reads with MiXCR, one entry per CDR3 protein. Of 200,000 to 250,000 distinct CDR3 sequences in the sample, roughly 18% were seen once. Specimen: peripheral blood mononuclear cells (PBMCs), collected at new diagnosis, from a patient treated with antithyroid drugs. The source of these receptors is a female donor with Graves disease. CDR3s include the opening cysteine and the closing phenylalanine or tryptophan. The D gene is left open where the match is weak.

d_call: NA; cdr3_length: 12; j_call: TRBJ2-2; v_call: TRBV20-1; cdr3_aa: CSATLGTGELFF
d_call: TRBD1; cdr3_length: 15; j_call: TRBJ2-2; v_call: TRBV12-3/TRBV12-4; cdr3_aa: CAIRTGTGDTGELFF
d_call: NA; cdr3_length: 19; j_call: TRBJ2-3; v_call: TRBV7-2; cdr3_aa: CASSHSMYKWEASTDTQYF
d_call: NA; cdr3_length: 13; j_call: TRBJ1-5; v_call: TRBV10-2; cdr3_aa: CASSESSSQPQHF
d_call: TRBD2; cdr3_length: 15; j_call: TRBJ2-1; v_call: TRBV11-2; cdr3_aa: CASSFGPSGNNEQFF
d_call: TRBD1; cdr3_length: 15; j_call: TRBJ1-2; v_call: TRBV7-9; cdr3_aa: CASSAQGRGGYGYTF
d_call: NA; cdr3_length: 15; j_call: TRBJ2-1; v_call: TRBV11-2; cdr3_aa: CASSLGRASTNEQFF
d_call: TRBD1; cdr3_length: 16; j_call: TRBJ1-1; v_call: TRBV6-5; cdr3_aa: CASSSPGQVMNTEAFF
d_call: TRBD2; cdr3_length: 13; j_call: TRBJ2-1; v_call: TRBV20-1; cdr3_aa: CSASKLAANEQFF
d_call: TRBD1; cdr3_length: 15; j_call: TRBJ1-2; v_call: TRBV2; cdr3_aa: CASSTDRGGNYGYTF
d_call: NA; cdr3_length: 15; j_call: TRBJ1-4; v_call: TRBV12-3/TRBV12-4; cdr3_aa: CASRQGVLTDEKLFF
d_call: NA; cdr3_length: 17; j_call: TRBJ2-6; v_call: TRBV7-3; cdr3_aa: CASSSPGHPSGANVLTF
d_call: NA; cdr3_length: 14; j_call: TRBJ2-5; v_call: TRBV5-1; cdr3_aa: CASRVQASQETQYF
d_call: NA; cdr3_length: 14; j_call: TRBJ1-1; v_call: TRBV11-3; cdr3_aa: CASSLNGVNTEAFF
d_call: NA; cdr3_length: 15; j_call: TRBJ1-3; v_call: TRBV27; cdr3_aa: CASSPDGYSGNTIYF
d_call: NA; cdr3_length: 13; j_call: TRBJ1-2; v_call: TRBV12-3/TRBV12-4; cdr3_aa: CASSFGGLRGYTF
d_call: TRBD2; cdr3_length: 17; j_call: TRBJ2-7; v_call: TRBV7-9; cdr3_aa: CASSPGLAGTYSYEQYF
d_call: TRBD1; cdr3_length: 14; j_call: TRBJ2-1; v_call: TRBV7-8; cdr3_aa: CASSLTGVYNEQFF
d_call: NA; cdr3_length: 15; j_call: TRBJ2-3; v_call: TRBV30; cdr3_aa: CAWSVGVARSDTQYF
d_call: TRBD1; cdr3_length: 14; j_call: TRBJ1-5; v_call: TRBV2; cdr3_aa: CASNWDRVWQPQHF
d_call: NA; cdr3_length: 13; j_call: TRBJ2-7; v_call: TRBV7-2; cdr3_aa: CASSLLAIYEQYF
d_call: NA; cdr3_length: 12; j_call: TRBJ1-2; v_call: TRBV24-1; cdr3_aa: CATSEGAYGYTF
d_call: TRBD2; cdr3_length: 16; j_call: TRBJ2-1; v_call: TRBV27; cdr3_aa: CASSTSGGGRYNEQFF
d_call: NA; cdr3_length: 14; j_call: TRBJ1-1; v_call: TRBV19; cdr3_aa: CASSTGTGNTEAFF
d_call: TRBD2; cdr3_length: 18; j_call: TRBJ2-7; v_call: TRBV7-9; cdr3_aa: CASSLGTSATAEVDEQYF
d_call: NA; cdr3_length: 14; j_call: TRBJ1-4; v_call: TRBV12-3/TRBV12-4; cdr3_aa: CASSIGTVDGRLFF
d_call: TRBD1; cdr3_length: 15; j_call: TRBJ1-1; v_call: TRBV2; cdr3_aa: CASTPTGGVYTEAFF
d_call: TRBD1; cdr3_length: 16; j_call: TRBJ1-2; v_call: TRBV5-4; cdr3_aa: CASSLGSSGGGYGYTF
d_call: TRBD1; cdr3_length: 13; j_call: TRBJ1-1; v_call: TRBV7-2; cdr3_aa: CASSSSYRGEAFF
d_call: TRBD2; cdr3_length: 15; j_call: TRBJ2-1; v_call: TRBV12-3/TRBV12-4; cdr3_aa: CASSFLAGGYNEQFF
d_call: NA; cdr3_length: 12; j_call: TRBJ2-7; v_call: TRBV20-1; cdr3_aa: CSARDEEVEQYF
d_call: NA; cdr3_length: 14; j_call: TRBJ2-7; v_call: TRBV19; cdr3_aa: CASTSAGRDYEQYF
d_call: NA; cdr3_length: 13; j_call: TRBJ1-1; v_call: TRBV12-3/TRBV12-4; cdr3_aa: CASREHGGTEAFF
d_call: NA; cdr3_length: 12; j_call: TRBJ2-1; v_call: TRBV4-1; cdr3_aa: CASSQDNNEQFF
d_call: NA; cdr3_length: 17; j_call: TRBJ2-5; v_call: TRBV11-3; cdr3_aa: CASSLSGRGESQETQYF
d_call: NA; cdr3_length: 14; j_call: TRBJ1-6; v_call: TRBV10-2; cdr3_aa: CASSDPGGNSPLHF
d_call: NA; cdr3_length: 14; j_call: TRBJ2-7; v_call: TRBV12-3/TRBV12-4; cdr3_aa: CASSLIGLTYEQYF
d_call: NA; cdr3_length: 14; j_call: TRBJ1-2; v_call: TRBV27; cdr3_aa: CASSLSHPRYGYTF
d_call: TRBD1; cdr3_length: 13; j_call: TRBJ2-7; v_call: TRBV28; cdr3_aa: CASSPYGQVAAYF
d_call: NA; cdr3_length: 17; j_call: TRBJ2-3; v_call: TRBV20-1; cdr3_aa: CSARDPTRKLSTDTQYF
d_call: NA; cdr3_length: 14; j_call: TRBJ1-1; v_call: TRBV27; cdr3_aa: CASSPSPGLGEAFF
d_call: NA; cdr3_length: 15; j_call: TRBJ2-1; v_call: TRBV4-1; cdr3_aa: CASSLDPGTYNEQFF
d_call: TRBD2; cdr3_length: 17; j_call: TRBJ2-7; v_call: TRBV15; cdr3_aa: CATSRETSGRVGYEQYF
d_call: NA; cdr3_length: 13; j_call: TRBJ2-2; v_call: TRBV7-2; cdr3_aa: CASSLVPPGELFF
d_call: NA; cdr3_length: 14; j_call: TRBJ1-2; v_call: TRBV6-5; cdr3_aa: CASSYSRENYGYTF
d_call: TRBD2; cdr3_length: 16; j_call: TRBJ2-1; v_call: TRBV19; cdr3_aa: CASSRLAGSSYNEQFF
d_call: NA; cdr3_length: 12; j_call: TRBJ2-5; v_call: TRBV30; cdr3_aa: CAWSVQRETQYF
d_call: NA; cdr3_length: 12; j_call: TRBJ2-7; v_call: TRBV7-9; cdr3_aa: CASSYGPDEQYF
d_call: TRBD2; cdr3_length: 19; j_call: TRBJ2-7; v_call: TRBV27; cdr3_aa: CASSLKGGPSGRAGYEQYF
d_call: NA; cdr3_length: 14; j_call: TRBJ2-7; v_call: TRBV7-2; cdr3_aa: CASSLLGAADEQYF